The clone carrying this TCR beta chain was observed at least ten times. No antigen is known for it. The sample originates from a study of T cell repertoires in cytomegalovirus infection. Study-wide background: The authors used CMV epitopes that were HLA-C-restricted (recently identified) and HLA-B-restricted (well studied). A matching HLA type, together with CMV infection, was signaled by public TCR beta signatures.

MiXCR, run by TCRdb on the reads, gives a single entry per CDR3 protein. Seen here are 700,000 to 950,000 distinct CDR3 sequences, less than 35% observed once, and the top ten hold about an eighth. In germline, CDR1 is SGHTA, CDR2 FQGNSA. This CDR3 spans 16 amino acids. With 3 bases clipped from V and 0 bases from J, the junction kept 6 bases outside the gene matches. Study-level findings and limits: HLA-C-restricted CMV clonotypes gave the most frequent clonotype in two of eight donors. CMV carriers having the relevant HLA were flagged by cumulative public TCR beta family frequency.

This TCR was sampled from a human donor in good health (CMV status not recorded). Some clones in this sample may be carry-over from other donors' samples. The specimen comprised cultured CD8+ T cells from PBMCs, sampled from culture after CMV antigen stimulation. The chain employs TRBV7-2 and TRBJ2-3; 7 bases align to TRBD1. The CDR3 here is CASSFYDRASTDTQYF. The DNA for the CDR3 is TGTGCCAGCAGCTTCTATGACAGGGCTAGCACAGATACGCAGTATTTT.